This T cell receptor beta chain was retrieved from a study of T cell changes during pregnancy in multiple sclerosis. CDR1 is ENHRY, CDR2 SYGVKD, per germline. CDR3 size: 13 residues. The V and J ends lost 5 bases and 1 base respectively, with 8 bases between them. Data came from immunoSEQ multiplex PCR; TCRdb stores just in-frame clones and leaves some out. The data show tens of thousands of clones, about nine tenths seen once. This chain connects TRBV10-3 to TRBJ1-1, with D perhaps TRBD1 (6 bases). The material was peripheral blood, obtained after pregnancy. The TCR comes from a female donor in good health, enrolled as a control in a pregnancy study. CDR3 sequence (DNA): TGTGCCATCAGTTCGGGACAGAACACTGAAGCTTTCTTT. It is translated as CAISSGQNTEAFF.